The subject of this entry is one T cell receptor (beta chain). Alpha- and beta-chain coverage of first-strand cDNA came from TRAV- and TRBV-specific primers. The PCR that amplified TCRs ran for roughly 20 cycles, relying on a constant-region primer and a V-primer adapter. It was by in vitro transcription that isolated mRNA was amplified. Each CDR3 protein is one row after TCRdb ran MiXCR on the reads. This sample has more than 50,000 distinct CDR3 sequences, with 26% found just once. These data are taken from a study of low-dose radiotherapy and immunotherapy resistance in tumors. Noted time point: before trial treatment. Along with nivolumab and ipilimumab, donors received aspirin, low-dose cyclophosphamide and low-dose radiotherapy. The patients who were eligible all carried advanced solid tumors that lacked tumor-infiltrating lymphocytes, meaning the tumors were TIL-negative. This CDR3 has 18 amino acids. V was clipped by 3 bases and J by 0 bases, with 21 bases between them. In germline, CDR1 is LGHNA, CDR2 YNFKEQ.

The V call is TRBV4-2, the J call TRBJ2-7, with a possible D match to TRBD2 (6 bases). The TCR originated in a male donor with rectosigmoid adenocarcinoma. Sample: PBMCs, taken before treatment. CDR3: CASSHRNIGDFYSYEQYF. The CDR3 DNA is TGTGCCAGCAGCCACCGTAATATAGGGGACTTCTACTCCTACGAGCAGTACTTC.